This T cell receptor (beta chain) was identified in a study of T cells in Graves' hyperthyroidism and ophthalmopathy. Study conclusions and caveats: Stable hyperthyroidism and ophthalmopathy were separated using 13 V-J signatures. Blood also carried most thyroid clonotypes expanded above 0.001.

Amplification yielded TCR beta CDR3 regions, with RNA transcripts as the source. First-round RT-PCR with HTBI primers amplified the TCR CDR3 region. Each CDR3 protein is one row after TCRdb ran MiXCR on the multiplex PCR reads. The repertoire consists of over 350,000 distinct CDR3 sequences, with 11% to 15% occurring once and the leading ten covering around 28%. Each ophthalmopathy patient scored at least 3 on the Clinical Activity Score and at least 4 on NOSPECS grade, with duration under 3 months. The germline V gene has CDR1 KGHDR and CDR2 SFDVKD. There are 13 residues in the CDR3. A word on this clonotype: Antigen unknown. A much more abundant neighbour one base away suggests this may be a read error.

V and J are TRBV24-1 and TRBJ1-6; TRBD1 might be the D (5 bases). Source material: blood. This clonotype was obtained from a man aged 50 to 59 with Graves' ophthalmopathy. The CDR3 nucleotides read TGTGCCACCCGCCGGGACGCTAATTCACCCTTCCACTTT. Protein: CATRRDANSPFHF.